These 27 T cell receptor beta chains were all obtained from the same sample, sequenced in a study of technical replicates of blood from several donors. Some clones are missing from TCRdb's copy, which holds only in-frame ones; the method was immunoSEQ multiplex PCR. Of about 98,000 clones listed, approximately 94% are singletons. Sequencing input: T cells isolated from PBMCs. These receptors were collected from a human donor in good health.

This chain joins TRBV2 and TRBJ2-7, with D perhaps matching TRBD1 (5 bases). The ends were cut back, 11 bases at V and 6 bases at J, with 17 bases in the middle. The V gene's germline CDR1 is SNHLY and CDR2 FYNNEI. CDR3 length equals 12 residues. CDR3 region: CASHLRQFEQYF. CDR3 in DNA: TGTGCCTCCCACCTGAGACAGTTCGAGCAGTACTTC.

The table lists this clone with a count of one. J is TRBJ1-1 and V is TRBV6-5; tentatively, D is TRBD1 (6 bases). Germline V CDR1 and CDR2: MNHEY, SVGAGI. The CDR3 consists of 13 residues. Trimming took 5 bases from V and 5 from J, leaving 12 bases between them. The CDR3 here is CASSSTGFTEAFF. CDR3 in DNA: TGTGCCAGCAGTAGTACAGGGTTTACTGAAGCTTTCTTT.

The chain links TRBV28 to TRBJ2-3; 7 bases match TRBD1. The germline CDR1 and CDR2 sequences are MDHEN and SYDVKM. Germline trimming cut 5 bases from V and 5 bases from J; bases unmatched to any gene: 10. This CDR3 region has 15 residues. Here the CDR3 DNA reads TGTGCCAGCAGTCCTCAGACAGGGCCTCTAGATACGCAGTATTTT. This encodes CASSPQTGPLDTQYF.

V and J are TRBV7-9 and TRBJ2-5, with D tentatively TRBD1 (5 bases). The CDR3 has 19 amino acids. Trimming stripped 5 bases from V and 4 bases from J, with 29 bases between. Germline V gene lookup returns CDR1 SEHNR and CDR2 FQNEAQ (reference sequence). The chain's CDR3 is CASSGIVAGYPLGPETQYF. DNA for the CDR3: TGTGCCAGCAGCGGGATAGTGGCAGGGTATCCCCTCGGTCCAGAGACCCAGTACTTC.

The chain combines TRBV4-1 with TRBJ2-2, with 7 bases identical to TRBD2. The V segment lost 8 bases and the J segment 2 bases; nucleotides outside the gene matches: 5. Looked up from germline, CDR1 is MGHRA and CDR2 is YSYEKL. The CDR3 covers 14 residues. CDR3 sequence (DNA): TGCGCCAGCCGGGACTATGAAAACACCGGGGAGCTGTTTTTT. It translates to CASRDYENTGELFF.

This sequence joins TRBV11-2 and TRBJ2-1, with 11 bases lining up with TRBD2. Germline V gene lookup returns CDR1 SGHAT and CDR2 FQNNGV. The CDR3 is 15 amino acids. V lost 6 bases, J lost 4 bases, and 5 bases stayed unmatched. The DNA for the CDR3 is TGTGCCAGCAGGAGACTAGCGGGGACATACAATGAGCAGTTCTTC. Its protein product is CASRRLAGTYNEQFF.

This chain connects TRBV27 to TRBJ2-5, with D unclear. Trimming took off 4 bases at V and 5 bases at J, with 14 bases between the two ends. Germline V gene sequence: CDR1 MNHEY, CDR2 SMNVEV (reference sequence). The CDR3 runs 14 residues. This CDR3 is CASSSIWAIETQYF. The CDR3 DNA follows: TGTGCCAGCAGTTCTATCTGGGCGATTGAGACCCAGTACTTC.

The chain carries TRBV6-5 and TRBJ1-3; 9 positions match TRBD1. CDR1 and CDR2 (germline): MNHEY, SVGAGI. This CDR3 region has 16 residues. V lost 4 bases to trimming and J lost 2 bases; unmatched junction nucleotides: 6. The CDR3 loop reads CASSSTYRGPGNTIYF. In DNA form, the CDR3 reads TGTGCCAGCAGTTCGACGTACAGGGGGCCTGGAAACACCATATATTTT.

The rearrangement links TRBV5-6 to TRBJ2-1; D not resolved. CDR1 is SGHDT, CDR2 YYEEEE, per germline. V was cut by 1 base and J by 9 bases, with 17 bases left in between. The CDR3 length is 15 residues. CDR3 sequence: CASSLPFSARREQFF. DNA for the CDR3: TGTGCCAGCAGCTTGCCCTTCTCGGCGCGGCGTGAGCAGTTCTTC.

The chain combines TRBV14 with TRBJ1-2; D is uncertain. This CDR3 has 15 amino acids. Germline CDR1 reads SGHDN; CDR2 reads FVKESK. V was clipped by 6 bases and J by 6 bases, with 20 bases between them. The CDR3 region is CASRVTGSATNGYTF. The CDR3 region has the DNA TGTGCCAGCAGGGTCACCGGGAGCGCTACTAATGGCTACACCTTC.

V and J are TRBV9 and TRBJ2-3, with 7 bases fitting TRBD2. V was clipped by 0 bases and J by 4 bases; unmatched bases: 5. The CDR3 runs 15 residues. Germline-derived CDR1 and CDR2 are SGDLS and YYNGEE. The CDR3 DNA is TGTGCCAGCAGCGTAGAGTGGGGGGGGGCAGATACGCAGTATTTT. This codes for CASSVEWGGADTQYF.

CDR3: CASKGGWGGNSPLHF. For the CDR3, the DNA is TGTGCCAGCAAGGGTGGCTGGGGGGGCAATTCACCCCTCCACTTT. This chain links TRBV6-5 with TRBJ1-6; tentatively, D is TRBD1 (6 bases). V gave up 7 bases and J gave up 7 bases, with 17 bases separating them. Per the germline V gene, CDR1 is MNHEY and CDR2 is SVGAGI. There are 15 residues in the CDR3.

The chain combines TRBV7-9 with TRBJ2-1; TRBD2 is a possible D gene (7 bases). The germline CDR1 and CDR2 sequences are SEHNR and FQNEAQ (reference sequence). This CDR3 has 14 amino acids. The V and J ends lost 4 bases and 8 bases respectively, with 15 bases between them. CDR3 region: CASSYLPGGDEQFF. The CDR3 nucleotides are TGTGCCAGCAGCTATCTTCCGGGGGGCGATGAGCAGTTCTTC.

This chain connects TRBV9 to TRBJ1-5; 8 nucleotides match TRBD1. The CDR3 spans 13 residues. Germline lookup yields CDR1 SGDLS and CDR2 YYNGEE. The trim removed 4 bases at V and 5 bases at J, leaving 2 bases unmatched. This CDR3 reads CASSPQGDQPQHF. The CDR3 bases are TGTGCCAGCAGCCCACAGGGGGATCAGCCCCAGCATTTT.

This chain links TRBV4-1 with TRBJ2-2; no definite D call. The germline V gene has CDR1 MGHRA and CDR2 YSYEKL. This CDR3 is 17 amino acids long. V was cut by 2 bases and J by 6 bases, with 19 bases left in between. This chain's CDR3 is CASSQRRHVSTPGELFF. DNA of the CDR3: TGCGCCAGCAGCCAACGCAGACACGTATCGACACCCGGGGAGCTGTTTTTT.

V gene TRBV5-1 combines with J gene TRBJ1-4; TRBD1 agrees at 8 bases. With V trimmed by 4 bases and J by 4 bases, 9 bases remained unmatched. Germline V CDR1 and CDR2: SGHRS, YFSETQ. This CDR3 is 16 amino acids long. The CDR3 nucleotides are TGCGCCAGCAGCGGGGGACAGGCGCGCCTTAATGAAAAACTGTTTTTT. Amino acid sequence: CASSGGQARLNEKLFF.

A single count supports this clone. The chain links TRBV25-1 to TRBJ2-1; 12 nucleotides line up with TRBD2. The germline V gene has CDR1 MGHDK and CDR2 SYGVNS. The CDR3 extends over 15 amino acids. V lost 4 bases to trimming and J lost 9 bases; unmatched junction nucleotides: 7. The CDR3 DNA is TGTGCCAGCAGTGCTCGACTAGCGGGAGCAACTGAGCAGTTCTTC. It encodes CASSARLAGATEQFF.

The table lists this clone with a few counts. This chain links TRBV19 with TRBJ2-2; TRBD2 aligns across 13 bases. Trimming took 5 bases from V and 1 from J; bases not matched to a gene: 7. This CDR3 has 18 amino acids. Germline loops: CDR1 LNHDA, CDR2 SQIVND (reference sequence). The CDR3 DNA follows: TGTGCCAGTAGTGCACGGACTAGCGGGGGCCTGAACACCGGGGAGCTGTTTTTT. It translates to CASSARTSGGLNTGELFF.

The V call is TRBV7-3, the J call TRBJ2-1, with D possibly being TRBD2 (6 bases). Germline assignment: CDR1 SGHTA and CDR2 FQGTGA. V was pared by 5 bases and J by 6 bases, with 17 bases between. The CDR3 totals 15 residues. This CDR3 is CASSPSGDFPNEQFF. The CDR3 nucleotides read TGTGCCAGCAGCCCGTCGGGGGACTTCCCCAATGAGCAGTTCTTC.

This chain links TRBV5-6 with TRBJ2-6; perhaps TRBD1 as D (5 bases). The CDR3 runs 13 residues. Trimming took 2 bases from V and 8 from J, leaving 8 bases between them. CDR1 and CDR2 from the germline V gene are SGHDT and YYEEEE. The CDR3 sequence is CASSFAGSNVLTF. DNA for the CDR3: TGTGCCAGCAGCTTCGCAGGGTCCAACGTCCTGACTTTC. Full variable domain (outside the CDR3, taken from reference TRBV5-6 and TRBJ2-6): DAGVTQSPTHLIKTRGQQVTLRCSPKSGHDTVSWYQQALGQGPQFIFQYYEEEERQRGNFPDRFSGHQFPNYSSELNVNALLLGDSALYLCASSFAGSNVLTFGAGSRLTVL.

This sequence joins TRBV19 and TRBJ2-7; maybe TRBD2 (5 bases). Per the germline V gene, CDR1 is LNHDA and CDR2 is SQIVND (reference sequence). Trimming removed 6 bases at V and 0 bases at J, with 9 bases between. The CDR3 sequence is 13 residues long. As DNA, the CDR3 is TGTGCCAGTAGCGTAGCGAGCTCCTACGAGCAGTACTTC. Its translation: CASSVASSYEQYF.

The chain couples TRBV2 to TRBJ2-5, with TRBD2 matching 9 bases. This CDR3 has 14 residues. Per germline, CDR1 SNHLY and CDR2 FYNNEI. Germline trimming cut 11 bases from V and 7 bases from J; bases unmatched to any gene: 14. Here the CDR3 DNA reads TGTGCCTCCCAGGCGGGGGGGGCCAGTACGACCCAGTACTTC. Translated: CASQAGGASTTQYF.

Here the CDR3 DNA reads TGTGCCAGCAGCTGGTACAGCCGACCAGGTGAAAAACTGTTTTTT. It encodes CASSWYSRPGEKLFF. The chain combines TRBV5-4 with TRBJ1-4; D uncertain. The length of the CDR3 is 15 residues. Trimming pared 3 bases from V and 7 bases from J, leaving 16 bases between. The germline V gene has CDR1 SGHNT and CDR2 YYREEE (reference sequence).

V and J are TRBV7-9 and TRBJ2-3; TRBD2 might be the D (6 bases). CDR3 length: 17 amino acids. Trimming left V 2 bases short and J 4 bases short, with 19 bases between. Germline V gene sequence: CDR1 SEHNR, CDR2 FQNEAQ (reference sequence). In DNA, the CDR3 is TGTGCCAGCAGCTTACCCCCCCGACTAGAGTCAGCAGATACGCAGTATTTT. This codes for CASSLPPRLESADTQYF.

The chain employs TRBV5-1 and TRBJ1-4, with no clear D. CDR1 and CDR2 from the germline V gene are SGHRS and YFSETQ. Trimming left V 0 bases short and J 5 bases short, with 8 bases between. The CDR3 runs 14 residues. The CDR3 reads CASSLVRGNEKLFF. The CDR3 DNA is TGCGCCAGCAGCTTGGTCCGGGGAAATGAAAAACTGTTTTTT.

The table lists this clone with a count of one. The V gene is TRBV7-9, the J gene TRBJ2-2, with D maybe TRBD1 (6 bases). Germline CDR1 SEHNR, CDR2 FQNEAQ (reference sequence). There are 15 residues in the CDR3. The V end was cut by 1 base, the J end by 0 bases, with 6 bases between. CDR3 in DNA: TGTGCCAGCAGCTTAGGGACAGCGAACACCGGGGAGCTGTTTTTT. Its translation: CASSLGTANTGELFF. The full variable domain, with the rest looked up from reference TRBV7-9 and TRBJ2-2, is DTGVSQNPRHKITKRGQNVTFRCDPISEHNRLYWYRQTLGQGPEFLTYFQNEAQLEKSRLLSDRFSAERPKGSFSTLEIQRTEQGDSAMYLCASSLGTANTGELFFGEGSRLTVL.

This clone was detected only once. This chain uses TRBV19 with TRBJ2-4, with TRBD1 matching 7 bases. The CDR3 length is 18 residues. Germline V gene lookup returns CDR1 LNHDA and CDR2 SQIVND (reference sequence). V trimming: 10 bases; J trimming: 0 bases; junction bases outside the gene matches: 18. CDR3 in amino acids: CATSDRTMIVSAKNIQYF. The CDR3, as DNA: TGTGCCACCTCGGACAGGACGATGATAGTTTCAGCCAAAAACATTCAGTACTTC.